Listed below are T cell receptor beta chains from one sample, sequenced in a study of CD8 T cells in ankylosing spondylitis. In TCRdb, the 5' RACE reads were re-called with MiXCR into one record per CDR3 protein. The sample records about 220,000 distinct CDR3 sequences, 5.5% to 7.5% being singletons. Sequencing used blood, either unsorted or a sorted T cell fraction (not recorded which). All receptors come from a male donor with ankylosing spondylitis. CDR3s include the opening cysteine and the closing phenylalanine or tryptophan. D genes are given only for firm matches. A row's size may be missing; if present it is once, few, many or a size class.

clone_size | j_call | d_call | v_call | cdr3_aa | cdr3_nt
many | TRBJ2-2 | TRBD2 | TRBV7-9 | CASSLASGLARTGELFF | TGTGCCAGCAGCTTAGCGTCGGGACTAGCGAGGACCGGGGAGCTGTTTTTT
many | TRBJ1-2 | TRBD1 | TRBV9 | CASSVGDRANYGYTF | TGTGCCAGCAGCGTAGGAGACAGGGCTAACTATGGCTACACCTTC
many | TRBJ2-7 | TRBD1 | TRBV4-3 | CASSQDLTGINEQYF | TGCGCCAGCAGCCAAGATCTGACAGGGATCAACGAGCAGTACTTC
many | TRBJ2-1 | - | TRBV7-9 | CASSAGLPNEQFF | TGTGCCAGCAGCGCGGGACTCCCCAATGAGCAGTTCTTC
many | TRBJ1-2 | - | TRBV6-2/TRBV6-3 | CASSYAGGYTF | TGTGCCAGCAGTTACGCCGGGGGCTACACCTTC
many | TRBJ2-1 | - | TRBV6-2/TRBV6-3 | CASSFLTGTYNEQFF | TGTGCCAGCAGTTTTCTAACGGGTACCTACAATGAGCAGTTCTTC
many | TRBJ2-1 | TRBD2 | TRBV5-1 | CASREGLAGYNEQFF | TGCGCCAGCAGGGAAGGACTAGCGGGTTACAATGAGCAGTTCTTC
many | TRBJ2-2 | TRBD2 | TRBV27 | CASSASSGGARTGELFF | TGTGCCAGCAGTGCCTCTAGCGGGGGGGCCCGTACCGGGGAGCTGTTTTTT
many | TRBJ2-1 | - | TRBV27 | CASSSGSAGKAYNEQFF | TGTGCCAGCAGCAGTGGGTCGGCGGGGAAGGCCTACAATGAGCAGTTCTTC
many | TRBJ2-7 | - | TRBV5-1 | CASSWVGGYEQYF | TGCGCCAGCAGCTGGGTCGGGGGCTACGAGCAGTACTTC
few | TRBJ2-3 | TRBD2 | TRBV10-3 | CAISDNRASGRAGGTDTQYF | TGTGCCATCAGTGACAACCGAGCTAGCGGGAGGGCCGGGGGCACAGATACGCAGTATTTT
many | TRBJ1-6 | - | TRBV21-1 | CASSKTGRNSPLHF | TGTGCCAGCAGCAAAACAGGGCGTAATTCACCCCTCCACTTT
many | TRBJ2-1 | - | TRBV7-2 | CASSLLASSYNEQFF | TGTGCCAGCAGCTTATTGGCGAGCTCCTACAATGAGCAGTTCTTC
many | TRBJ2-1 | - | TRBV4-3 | CASSESDGFSYNEQFF | TGCGCCAGCAGCGAATCGGACGGGTTTTCCTACAATGAGCAGTTCTTC
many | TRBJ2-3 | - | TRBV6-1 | CASSATGTVADTQYF | TGTGCCAGCAGTGCTACCGGGACTGTAGCAGATACGCAGTATTTT
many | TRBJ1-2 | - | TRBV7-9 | CASSSGSSDRYTF | TGTGCCAGCAGTTCCGGGTCCTCGGACCGCTACACCTTC
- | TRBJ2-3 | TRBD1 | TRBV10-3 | CAISDGQGAADTQYF | TGTGCCATCAGTGACGGACAGGGGGCGGCAGATACGCAGTATTTT
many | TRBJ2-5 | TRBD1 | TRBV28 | CASRPSTGSYGETQYF | TGTGCCAGCAGGCCCTCGACAGGGAGCTATGGAGAGACCCAGTACTTC
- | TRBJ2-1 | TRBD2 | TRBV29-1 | CSVEGLAIGSYNEQFF | TGCAGCGTTGAGGGACTAGCGATCGGATCCTACAATGAGCAGTTCTTC
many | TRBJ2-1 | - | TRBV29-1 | CSVAGPLGEQFF | TGCAGCGTGGCCGGGCCGCTTGGTGAGCAGTTCTTC
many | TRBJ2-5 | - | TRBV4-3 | CASSQERAGGRETQYF | TGCGCCAGCAGCCAAGAGCGGGCCGGGGGACGGGAGACCCAGTACTTC
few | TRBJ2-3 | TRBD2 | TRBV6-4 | CASSETSGDSDTQYF | TGTGCCAGCAGTGAGACTAGCGGGGACTCAGATACGCAGTATTTT
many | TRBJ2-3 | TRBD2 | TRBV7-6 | CASSLGSFVRGTGGRDTQYF | TGTGCCAGCAGCTTAGGATCGTTTGTGAGGGGAACGGGGGGAAGAGATACGCAGTATTTT
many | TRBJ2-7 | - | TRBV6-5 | CASSLIGGEGSSYEQYF | TGTGCCAGCAGTTTGATAGGGGGAGAGGGCAGCTCCTACGAGCAGTACTTC
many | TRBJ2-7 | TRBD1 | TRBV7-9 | CASSLGDRIYEQYF | TGTGCCAGCAGCTTAGGGGACAGAATCTACGAGCAGTACTTC
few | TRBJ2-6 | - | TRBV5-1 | CASSGSGYRANVLTF | TGCGCCAGCAGCGGCTCCGGGTACCGGGCCAACGTCCTGACTTTC
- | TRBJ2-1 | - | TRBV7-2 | CASSLALGFNEQFF | TGTGCCAGCAGCTTAGCGTTGGGATTCAATGAGCAGTTCTTC
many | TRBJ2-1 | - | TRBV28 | CASRGVDFSSSYNEQFF | TGTGCCAGCAGGGGGGTTGATTTTTCGAGCTCCTACAATGAGCAGTTCTTC
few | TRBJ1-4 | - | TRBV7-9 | CASSLVVSGDEKLFF | TGTGCCAGCAGCTTAGTTGTTTCGGGGGATGAAAAACTGTTTTTT
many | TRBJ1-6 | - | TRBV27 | CASSSGTYLRSPLHF | TGTGCCAGCAGTTCGGGGACCTACCTAAGGTCACCCCTCCACTTT
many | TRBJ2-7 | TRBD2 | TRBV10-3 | CATYKAPSGNYEQYF | TGTGCCACCTATAAGGCACCTAGCGGGAACTACGAGCAGTACTTC
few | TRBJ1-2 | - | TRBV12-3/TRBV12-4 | CASSQGFYGYTF | TGTGCCAGCAGCCAGGGCTTCTATGGCTACACCTTC
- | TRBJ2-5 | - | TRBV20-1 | CSASPVQETQYF | TGCAGTGCTAGTCCAGTTCAAGAGACCCAGTACTTC
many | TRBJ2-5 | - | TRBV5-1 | CASSFAGLIQETQYF | TGCGCCAGCAGCTTCGCGGGGCTAATCCAAGAGACCCAGTACTTC
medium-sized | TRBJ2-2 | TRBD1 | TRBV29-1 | CSGRQGTDTGELFF | TGCAGCGGGAGACAGGGGACGGACACCGGGGAGCTGTTTTTT